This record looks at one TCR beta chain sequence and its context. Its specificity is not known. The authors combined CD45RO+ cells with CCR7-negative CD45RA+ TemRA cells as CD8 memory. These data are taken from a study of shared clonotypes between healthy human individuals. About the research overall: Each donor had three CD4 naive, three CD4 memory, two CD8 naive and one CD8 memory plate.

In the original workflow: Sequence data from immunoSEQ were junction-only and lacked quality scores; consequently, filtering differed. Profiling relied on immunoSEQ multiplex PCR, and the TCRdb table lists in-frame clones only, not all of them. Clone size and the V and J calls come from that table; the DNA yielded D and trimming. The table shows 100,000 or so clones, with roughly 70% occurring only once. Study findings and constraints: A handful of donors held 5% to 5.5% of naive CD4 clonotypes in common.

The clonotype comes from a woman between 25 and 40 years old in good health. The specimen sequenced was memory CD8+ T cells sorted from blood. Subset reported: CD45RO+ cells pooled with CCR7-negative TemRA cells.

CDR3 sequence reads: CASSELQETQYF. CDR3 in DNA: TGTGCCAGCAGTGAATTACAAGAGACCCAGTACTTC. J is TRBJ2-5 and V is TRBV25-1; no clear D. This CDR3 spans 12 amino acids. Trimming removed 1 base at V and 2 bases at J, with 2 bases between. Germline CDR1 and CDR2: MGHDK and SYGVNS. Variable domain in full (rest from reference TRBV25-1 and TRBJ2-5): EADIYQTPRYLVIGTGKKITLECSQTMGHDKMYWYQQDPGMELHLIHYSYGVNSTEKGDLSSESTVSRIRTEHFPLTLESARPSHTSQYLCASSELQETQYFGPGTRLLVL.